This T cell receptor (beta chain) came from a study of PD-1 blockade in classical Hodgkin lymphoma. The length of the CDR3 is 13 residues. The ends lost 6 bases at V and 7 bases at J; junction bases unmatched: 8. CDR1 SQVTM and CDR2 ANQGSEA come from the germline V gene. Study-wide results and caveats: Patients newly diagnosed and complete responders had comparable baseline diversity.

This clone came up once. Its antigen remains unknown. All patients relapsed after autologous stem cell transplantation, and brentuximab vedotin exposure varied. The patients, who had relapsed/refractory classical Hodgkin lymphoma, achieved best responses of complete response, partial response or progressive disease. Sequenced by immunoSEQ multiplex PCR; TCRdb stores in-frame clones only, minus some. The sample records 75,000 to 100,000 clones, roughly 76% being singletons. Sequences were derived from peripheral blood mononuclear cells (PBMCs), sampled before the second cycle of nivolumab. V is TRBV29-1 and J is TRBJ2-7; TRBD1 matches 11 bases. The TCR was taken from a human donor with classical Hodgkin lymphoma. CDR3 loop: CSVTGTGGMEQYF. The CDR3 DNA reads TGCAGCGTCACCGGGACAGGGGGAATGGAGCAGTACTTC.